This T cell receptor beta chain was captured in a study of naive and memory T cell subsets. Findings and caveats of the study: TCR transcript changes with activation or differentiation may affect this RNA method.

Amplification of ligated cDNA took four PCR rounds with SP2 and nested alpha and beta constant primers. For blood and skin samples, reverse transcription used TCR alpha and beta constant primers. In TCRdb, the 5' RACE reads were re-called with MiXCR into one record per CDR3 protein. The sample shows more than 45,000 distinct CDR3 sequences, 4% to 5% of them seen only once. TCR cDNA received a 3' ligated oligonucleotide that carried a UMI. Whole-blood samples were roughly 2.3 ml of peripheral blood from healthy adult volunteers. This clonotype was picked up many times. The antigen is undetermined. Germline V CDR1 and CDR2: SNHLY, FYNNEI. The CDR3 is 14 residues long. Between the trimmed V and J ends, which lost 11 bases and 3 bases, there was a span of 17 bases.

The sequence came from a female donor in good health. The gene calls are TRBV2 and TRBJ1-5; weak D call: TRBD1 (5 bases). As DNA, the CDR3 is TGTGCCGGTAGTGGGGGGTTGGACAATCAGCCCCAGCATTTT. Encoded protein: CAGSGGLDNQPQHF.